The rows below give T cell receptor beta chains drawn from one sample of a study of identifying expanded T cells in peripheral blood. Clones were sequenced by immunoSEQ multiplex PCR, and TCRdb holds only the in-frame ones, with some missing. Of 110,000 or so clones in the sample, less than 90% were seen once. The sequenced sample consisted of blood. These receptors originate from a person aged 18 to 70 in good health. Both conserved end residues are part of each CDR3. A D gene is named only where the DNA matches it firmly. Clone size is not always given. Where it is, it says once, few, many or a class for expanded clones.

v_call,d_call,clone_size,j_call,cdr3_nt,cdr3_aa
TRBV2,.,.,TRBJ2-5,TGTGCCAGCAGTGAATCGTACAGCCCGGGGACCCAGTACTTC,CASSESYSPGTQYF
TRBV5-1,TRBD1,.,TRBJ1-2,TGCGCCAGCAGCTCGAGGACAGGAGATGACTTGTATGGCTACACCTTC,CASSSRTGDDLYGYTF
TRBV7-7,TRBD1,.,TRBJ2-1,TGTGCCAGCAGCCGGGACAGGAACAATGAGCAGTTCTTC,CASSRDRNNEQFF
TRBV2,.,.,TRBJ1-5,TGTGCCAGCAGTGAAGGGGGAGGTGGTCAGCCCCAGCATTTT,CASSEGGGGQPQHF
TRBV6-5,TRBD1,.,TRBJ1-5,TGTGCCAGCAGTTATCTGACAGGGGGTCAGCCCCAGCATTTT,CASSYLTGGQPQHF
TRBV5-1,TRBD2,.,TRBJ2-7,TGCGCCAGCAGCTTAAGCGGGAGTTCCTACGAGCAGTACTTC,CASSLSGSSYEQYF
TRBV5-6,TRBD1,once,TRBJ1-4,TGTGCCAGCAGCTTTGGCACCGGGACAGGGGGTGAAAAACTGTTTTTT,CASSFGTGTGGEKLFF
TRBV28,TRBD2,.,TRBJ2-3,TGTGCCTCCCTAGGGACTAGCGGGGTCCTAGGTTGGGGCACAGATACGCAGTATTTT,CASLGTSGVLGWGTDTQYF
TRBV18,.,.,TRBJ1-4,TGTGCCAGCTCACGGACAGAAGCAACTAATGAAAAACTGTTTTTT,CASSRTEATNEKLFF
TRBV2,.,.,TRBJ1-2,TGTGCCAGCAGTGACCGAGCTAACTATGGCTACACCTTC,CASSDRANYGYTF
TRBV18,.,.,TRBJ2-7,TGTGCCAGCTCACCGCAGGGGATGGGAGCCTACGAGCAGTACTTC,CASSPQGMGAYEQYF
TRBV7-9,.,.,TRBJ2-3,TGTGCCAGCAGCTTAGTTAGGCTTGCCTTCACAGATACGCAGTATTTT,CASSLVRLAFTDTQYF
TRBV9,.,.,TRBJ2-2,TGTGCCAGCAGCGTAGTAGCGAACACCGGGGAGCTGTTTTTT,CASSVVANTGELFF
TRBV7-9,TRBD1,.,TRBJ2-5,TGTGCCAGCAGCTTAGATGGGGACAGGGGGTATGAGGAGACCCAGTACTTC,CASSLDGDRGYEETQYF
TRBV19,.,.,TRBJ1-2,TGTGCCAGTAGCCCGATCCCGGGACGGACAAGGAGCTACACCTTC,CASSPIPGRTRSYTF
TRBV5-1,TRBD1,.,TRBJ1-1,TGCGCCAGCACCACAGGGGCGCAGAGCACTGAAGCTTTCTTT,CASTTGAQSTEAFF
TRBV7-2,.,.,TRBJ1-2,TGTGCCAGCAGCTTAATCGCGCGGGGGTTAGATGGCTACACCTTC,CASSLIARGLDGYTF
TRBV6-4,TRBD1,few,TRBJ2-3,TGTGCCAGCAGCCCGCAGGGGGCCCAGACGGATACGCAGTATTTT,CASSPQGAQTDTQYF
TRBV7-7,TRBD1,.,TRBJ2-7,TGTGCCAGCAGCTTATCGATTGGACAGGGAGGCGAGCAGTACTTC,CASSLSIGQGGEQYF
TRBV7-9,.,.,TRBJ2-7,TGTGCCAGCAGGGAGGACGCGACCTACGAGCAGTACTTC,CASREDATYEQYF
TRBV15,TRBD1,once,TRBJ2-5,TGTGCCACCAGCAGAGGGGACAGGGGGAAGTTACAAGAGACCCAGTACTTC,CATSRGDRGKLQETQYF
TRBV5-6,.,.,TRBJ2-3,TGTGCCAGCACGTATCAGGGCACAGATACGCAGTATTTT,CASTYQGTDTQYF
TRBV28,TRBD1,.,TRBJ1-6,TGTGCCAGCAGCGACAGGGGCAGATCACCCCTCCACTTT,CASSDRGRSPLHF
TRBV27,TRBD1,.,TRBJ1-2,TGTGCCAGCAGTCTGGGACAGGGAGGCGGCTACACCTTC,CASSLGQGGGYTF
TRBV18,.,.,TRBJ2-1,TGTGCCAGCTCACAGGGGGGGTACAATGAGCAGTTCTTC,CASSQGGYNEQFF
TRBV5-4,.,.,TRBJ2-5,TGTGCCAGCAGCTTAACCGGGCTCTGGGGAGAGACCCAGTACTTC,CASSLTGLWGETQYF
TRBV6-5,.,once,TRBJ2-7,TGTGCCAGCACCATCGAAGGTCTGGGCGAGCAGTACTTC,CASTIEGLGEQYF
TRBV15,.,.,TRBJ2-2,TGTGCCACCGGCAGGGTTAGCACCGGGGAGCTGTTTTTT,CATGRVSTGELFF
TRBV11-3,.,.,TRBJ2-5,TGTGCCAGCAGCTTGGGAGAGACCCAGTACTTC,CASSLGETQYF
TRBV2,.,.,TRBJ2-5,TGTGCCACCCTGCGTGCACAAACCCAAGAGACCCAGTACTTC,CATLRAQTQETQYF
TRBV2,.,.,TRBJ2-1,TGTGCCAGCAGCCCCGGGCCCGGGGACAATGAGCAGTTCTTC,CASSPGPGDNEQFF
TRBV2,.,.,TRBJ1-4,TGTGCCAGCAGCAAAACAGCTTTTGGGGAAAAACTGTTTTTT,CASSKTAFGEKLFF
TRBV7-6,.,.,TRBJ1-5,TGTGCCAGCAGCGTGGGACGGACAGAGAACAATCAGCCCCAGCATTTT,CASSVGRTENNQPQHF
TRBV2,TRBD1,.,TRBJ1-2,TGTGCCAGCAAAAGGGACAGCGAAGACTATGGCTACACCTTC,CASKRDSEDYGYTF
TRBV10-3,TRBD1,.,TRBJ1-4,TGTGCCATCAGTGAGCCAAGACAGGGTGGTAATGAAAAACTGTTTTTT,CAISEPRQGGNEKLFF
TRBV27,TRBD1,.,TRBJ2-7,TGTGCCAGCAGCACCAGGACAGGGGCATCCTACGAGCAGTACTTC,CASSTRTGASYEQYF
TRBV7-2,TRBD1,.,TRBJ1-1,TGTGCCAGCAGCTTAGCAACGGACAGGGTAGGGTCTGAAGCTTTCTTT,CASSLATDRVGSEAFF
TRBV21-1,.,.,TRBJ2-7,TGTGCCAGCAGGGATATGACTTCCTTGTCCTACGAGCAGTACTTC,CASRDMTSLSYEQYF
TRBV29-1,.,.,TRBJ1-1,TGCAGCGTCGCCCTTCCAGGGGCCAACAATGAAGCTTTCTTT,CSVALPGANNEAFF
TRBV27,.,.,TRBJ1-1,TGTGCCAGCAGGCTCGGAGTTAACACTGAAGCTTTCTTT,CASRLGVNTEAFF
TRBV7-3,.,few,TRBJ2-2,TGTGCCAGCACCCCTGGGGGTGGAGCGTCCGGGGAGCTGTTTTTT,CASTPGGGASGELFF
TRBV7-2,TRBD1,.,TRBJ2-2,TGTGCCAGCAGCTTAAGTACAGGGGGCACGATCGGGGAGCTGTTTTTT,CASSLSTGGTIGELFF
TRBV9,.,.,TRBJ2-5,TGTGCCAGCAGCGTAGGGATGGGCGGAGACCTCCGGGAGACCCAGTACTTC,CASSVGMGGDLRETQYF
TRBV27,.,.,TRBJ2-5,TGTGCCAGCAGTCCCCCCTTCGGGGCCGAGGAGACCCAGTACTTC,CASSPPFGAEETQYF
TRBV19,.,.,TRBJ1-2,TGTGCCAGTAGCCCCGGCCCCCTGGGCGTCTATGGCTACACCTTC,CASSPGPLGVYGYTF
TRBV10-3,.,.,TRBJ2-1,TGTGCCATCAGTGAGGGCTACTACAATGAGCAGTTCTTC,CAISEGYYNEQFF